Sequencing of this T cell receptor (beta chain) was carried out in a study of cytomegalovirus exposure and HLA in healthy donors. The study, taken as a whole, reports: The study put 160 or so TCR beta chains on its list as cytomegalovirus-associated. Rare sequences made up most TCRs, while some public TCRs were found in many donors. High specificity and sensitivity for cytomegalovirus status were reported for the classifier.

For this clone: Its antigen remains unknown.

The protocol was immunoSEQ multiplex PCR, while the TCRdb copy is restricted to in-frame clones and leaves out a portion. The repertoire has 140,000 or so clones, approximately 90% of them found once; the top ten carry under 0.8%. There are 10 residues in the CDR3. Germline lookup yields CDR1 SNHLY and CDR2 FYNNEI. V was shortened by 10 bases and J by 7 bases, with 10 bases between the two germline ends. V gene TRBV2 combines with J gene TRBJ1-1; tentatively, D is TRBD1 (6 bases). Sequencing used PBMCs. This receptor was obtained from a man between 18 and 29 years old in good health and CMV-seronegative. The CDR3 region has the DNA TGTGCCACCGCAGGGGTTGAAGCTTTCTTT. Residues: CATAGVEAFF. Full variable domain (outside the CDR3, taken from reference TRBV2 and TRBJ1-1): EPEVTQTPSHQVTQMGQEVILRCVPISNHLYFYWYRQILGQKVEFLVSFYNNEISEKSEIFDDQFSVERPDGSNFTLKIRSTKLEDSAMYFCATAGVEAFFGQGTRLTVV.